Ten or more counts support the clone carrying this TCR beta chain. The data were taken from a study of T cells in Graves' hyperthyroidism and ophthalmopathy. The investigators amplified TCR beta CDR3 regions from RNA transcripts. The HTBI set primed first-round TCR CDR3 RT-PCR. TCRdb ran MiXCR on the multiplex PCR reads and lists one entry per CDR3 protein. This sample has 250,000 to 300,000 distinct CDR3 sequences; roughly 15% occur once, and the top ten carry 7.9%. The CDR3 runs to 14 residues. Trimming removed 4 bases at V and 4 bases at J, with 11 bases between. The chain carries TRBV12-3 or TRBV12-4 and TRBJ1-3; weak D call: TRBD1 (6 bases). Sequencing used blood. This TCR derives from a woman aged 40 to 50 with Graves' hyperthyroidism. The CDR3 spells CASSSSTGGNTIYF. CDR3 nucleotide sequence: TGTGCCAGCAGTTCTTCCACAGGGGGAAACACCATATATTTT.